This T cell receptor (beta chain) came from a study of control samples from healthy donors and cancer patients. V was clipped by 1 base and J by 2 bases, with 12 bases between them. This CDR3 has 16 residues. The V gene's germline CDR1 is GTSNPN and CDR2 SVGIG (reference sequence). Clones were sequenced by immunoSEQ multiplex PCR, and TCRdb holds only the in-frame ones, with some missing. The profile shows 110,000 or so clones, 90% of them singletons. This sequence originates from a human donor in good health. The donor label of this sample is uncertain. V gene TRBV30 combines with J gene TRBJ1-6; the D gene is possibly TRBD1 (5 bases). The sample comprised blood. CDR3 nucleotide sequence: TGTGCCTGGAGTGAGTCCCAGGGTCCCTATAATTCACCCCTCCACTTT. Protein sequence: CAWSESQGPYNSPLHF.